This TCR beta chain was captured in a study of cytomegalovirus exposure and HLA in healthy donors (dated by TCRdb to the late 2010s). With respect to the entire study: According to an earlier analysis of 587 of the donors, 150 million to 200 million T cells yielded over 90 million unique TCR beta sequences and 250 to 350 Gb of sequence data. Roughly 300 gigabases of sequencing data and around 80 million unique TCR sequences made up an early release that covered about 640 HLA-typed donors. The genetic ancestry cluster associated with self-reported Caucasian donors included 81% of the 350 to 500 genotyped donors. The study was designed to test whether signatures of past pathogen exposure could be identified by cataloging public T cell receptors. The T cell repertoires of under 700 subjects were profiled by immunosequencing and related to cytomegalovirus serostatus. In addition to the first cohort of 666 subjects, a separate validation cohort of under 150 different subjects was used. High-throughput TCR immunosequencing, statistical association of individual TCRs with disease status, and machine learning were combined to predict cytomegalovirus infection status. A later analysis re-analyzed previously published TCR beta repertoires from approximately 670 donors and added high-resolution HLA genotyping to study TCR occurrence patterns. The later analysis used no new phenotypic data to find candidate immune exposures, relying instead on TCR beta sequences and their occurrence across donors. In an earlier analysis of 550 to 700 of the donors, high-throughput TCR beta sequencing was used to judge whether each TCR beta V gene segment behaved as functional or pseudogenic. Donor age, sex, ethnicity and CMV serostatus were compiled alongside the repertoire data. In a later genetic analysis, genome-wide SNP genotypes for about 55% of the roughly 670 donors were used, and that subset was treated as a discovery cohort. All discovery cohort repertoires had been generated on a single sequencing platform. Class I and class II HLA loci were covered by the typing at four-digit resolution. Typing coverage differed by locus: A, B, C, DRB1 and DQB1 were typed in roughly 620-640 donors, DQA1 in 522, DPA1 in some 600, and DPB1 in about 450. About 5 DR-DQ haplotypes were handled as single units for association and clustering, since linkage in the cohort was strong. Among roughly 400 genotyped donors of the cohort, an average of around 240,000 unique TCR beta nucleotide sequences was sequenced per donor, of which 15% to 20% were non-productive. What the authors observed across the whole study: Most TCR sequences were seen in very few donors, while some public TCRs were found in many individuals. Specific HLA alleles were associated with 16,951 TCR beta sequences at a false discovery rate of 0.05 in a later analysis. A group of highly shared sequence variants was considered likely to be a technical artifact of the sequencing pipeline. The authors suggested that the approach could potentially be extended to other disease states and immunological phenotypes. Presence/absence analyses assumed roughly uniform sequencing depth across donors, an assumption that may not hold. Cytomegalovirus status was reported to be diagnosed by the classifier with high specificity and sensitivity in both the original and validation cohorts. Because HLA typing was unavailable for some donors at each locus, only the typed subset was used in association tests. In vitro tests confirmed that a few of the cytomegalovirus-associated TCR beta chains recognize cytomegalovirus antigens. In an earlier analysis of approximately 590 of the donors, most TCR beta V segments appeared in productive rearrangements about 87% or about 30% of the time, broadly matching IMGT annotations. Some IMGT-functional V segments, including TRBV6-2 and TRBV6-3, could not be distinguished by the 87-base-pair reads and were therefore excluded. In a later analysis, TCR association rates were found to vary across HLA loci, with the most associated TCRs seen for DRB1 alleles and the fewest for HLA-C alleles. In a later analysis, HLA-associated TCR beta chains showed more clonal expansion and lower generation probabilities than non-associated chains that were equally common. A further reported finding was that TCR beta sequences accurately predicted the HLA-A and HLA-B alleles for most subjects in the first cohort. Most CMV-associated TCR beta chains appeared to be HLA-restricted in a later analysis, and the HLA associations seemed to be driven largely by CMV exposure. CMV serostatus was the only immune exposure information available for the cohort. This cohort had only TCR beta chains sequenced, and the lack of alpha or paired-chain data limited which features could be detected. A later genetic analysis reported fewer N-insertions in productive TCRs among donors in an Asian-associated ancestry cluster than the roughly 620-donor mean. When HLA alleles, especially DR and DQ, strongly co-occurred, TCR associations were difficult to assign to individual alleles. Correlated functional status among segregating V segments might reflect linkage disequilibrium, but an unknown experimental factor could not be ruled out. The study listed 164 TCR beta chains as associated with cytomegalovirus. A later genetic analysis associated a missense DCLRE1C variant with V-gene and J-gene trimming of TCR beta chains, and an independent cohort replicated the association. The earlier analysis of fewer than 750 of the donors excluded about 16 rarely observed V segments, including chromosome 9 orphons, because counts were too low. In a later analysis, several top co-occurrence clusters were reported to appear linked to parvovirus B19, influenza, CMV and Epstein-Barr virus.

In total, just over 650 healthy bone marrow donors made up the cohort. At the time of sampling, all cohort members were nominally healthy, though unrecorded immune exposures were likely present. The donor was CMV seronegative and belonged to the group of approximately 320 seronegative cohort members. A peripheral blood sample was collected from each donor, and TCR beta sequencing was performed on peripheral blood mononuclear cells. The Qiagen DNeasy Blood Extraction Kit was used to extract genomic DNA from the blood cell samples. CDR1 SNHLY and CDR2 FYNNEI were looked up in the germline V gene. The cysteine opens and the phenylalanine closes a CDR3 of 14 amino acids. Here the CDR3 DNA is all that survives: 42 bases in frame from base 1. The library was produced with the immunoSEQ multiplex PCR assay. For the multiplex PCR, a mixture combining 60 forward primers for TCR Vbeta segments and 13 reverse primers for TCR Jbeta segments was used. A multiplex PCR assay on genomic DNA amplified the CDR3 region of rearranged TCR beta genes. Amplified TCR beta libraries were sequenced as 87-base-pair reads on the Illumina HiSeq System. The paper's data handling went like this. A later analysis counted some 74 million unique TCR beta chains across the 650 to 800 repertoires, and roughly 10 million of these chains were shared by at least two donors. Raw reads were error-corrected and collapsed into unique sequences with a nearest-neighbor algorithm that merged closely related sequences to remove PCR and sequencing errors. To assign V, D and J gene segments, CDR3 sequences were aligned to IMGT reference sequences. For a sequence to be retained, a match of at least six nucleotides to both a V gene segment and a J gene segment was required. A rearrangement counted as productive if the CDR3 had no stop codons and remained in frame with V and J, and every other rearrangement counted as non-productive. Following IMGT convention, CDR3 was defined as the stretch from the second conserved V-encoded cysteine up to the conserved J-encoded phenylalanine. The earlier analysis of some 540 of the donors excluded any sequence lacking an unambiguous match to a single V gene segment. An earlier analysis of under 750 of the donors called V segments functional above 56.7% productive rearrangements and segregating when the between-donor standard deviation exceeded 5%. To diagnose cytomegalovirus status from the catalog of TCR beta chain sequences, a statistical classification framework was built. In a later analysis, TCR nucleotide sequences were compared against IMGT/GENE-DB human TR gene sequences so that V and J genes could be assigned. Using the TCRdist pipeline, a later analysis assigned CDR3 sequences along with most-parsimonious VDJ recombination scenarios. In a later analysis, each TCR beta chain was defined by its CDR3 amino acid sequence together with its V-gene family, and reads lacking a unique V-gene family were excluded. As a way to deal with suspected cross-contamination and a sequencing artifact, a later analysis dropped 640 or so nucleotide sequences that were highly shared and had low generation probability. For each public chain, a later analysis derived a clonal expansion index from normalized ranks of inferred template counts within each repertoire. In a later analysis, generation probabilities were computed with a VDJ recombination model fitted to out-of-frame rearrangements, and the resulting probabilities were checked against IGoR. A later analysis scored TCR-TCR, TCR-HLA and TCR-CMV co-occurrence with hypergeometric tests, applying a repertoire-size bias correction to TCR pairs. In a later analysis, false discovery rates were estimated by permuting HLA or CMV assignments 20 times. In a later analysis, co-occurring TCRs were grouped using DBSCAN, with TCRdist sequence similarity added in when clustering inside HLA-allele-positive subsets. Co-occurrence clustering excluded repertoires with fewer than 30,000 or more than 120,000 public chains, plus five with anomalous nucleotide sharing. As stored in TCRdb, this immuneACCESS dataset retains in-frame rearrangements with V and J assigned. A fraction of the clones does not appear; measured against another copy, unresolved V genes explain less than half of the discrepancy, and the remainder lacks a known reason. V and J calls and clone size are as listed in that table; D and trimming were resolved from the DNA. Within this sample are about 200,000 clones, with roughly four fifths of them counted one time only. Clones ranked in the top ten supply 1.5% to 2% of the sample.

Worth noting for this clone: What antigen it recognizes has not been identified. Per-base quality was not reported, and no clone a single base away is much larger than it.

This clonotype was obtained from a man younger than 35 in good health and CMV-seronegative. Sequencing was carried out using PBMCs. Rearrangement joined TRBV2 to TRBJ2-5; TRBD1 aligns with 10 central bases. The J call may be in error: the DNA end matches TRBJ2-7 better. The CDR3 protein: CASSYGTGAREQYF. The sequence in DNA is TGTGCCAGCAGTTACGGGACAGGGGCTCGCGAGCAGTACTTC.